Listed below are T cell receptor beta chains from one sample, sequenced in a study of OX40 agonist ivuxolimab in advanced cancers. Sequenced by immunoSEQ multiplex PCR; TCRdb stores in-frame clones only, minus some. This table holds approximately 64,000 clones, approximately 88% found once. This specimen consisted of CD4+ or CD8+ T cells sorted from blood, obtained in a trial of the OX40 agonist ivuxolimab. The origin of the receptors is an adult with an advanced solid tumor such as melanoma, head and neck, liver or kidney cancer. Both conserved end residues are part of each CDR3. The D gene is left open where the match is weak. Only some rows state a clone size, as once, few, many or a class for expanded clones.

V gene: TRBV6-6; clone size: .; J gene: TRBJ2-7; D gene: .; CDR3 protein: CASRKAGGAEQYF; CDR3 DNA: TGTGCCAGCAGGAAAGCGGGTGGAGCCGAGCAGTACTTC
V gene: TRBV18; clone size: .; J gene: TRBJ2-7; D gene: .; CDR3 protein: CASSPTRVDEQYF; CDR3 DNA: TGTGCCAGCTCACCGACCAGGGTGGACGAGCAGTACTTC
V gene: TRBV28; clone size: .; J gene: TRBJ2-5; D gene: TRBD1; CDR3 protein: CASSFITGGEETQYF; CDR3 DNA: TGTGCCAGCAGCTTCATCACAGGGGGCGAAGAGACCCAGTACTTC
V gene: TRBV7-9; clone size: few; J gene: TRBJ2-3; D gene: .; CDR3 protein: CASSNLEGTQYF; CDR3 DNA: TGTGCCAGCAGTAACCTGGAGGGTACGCAGTATTTT
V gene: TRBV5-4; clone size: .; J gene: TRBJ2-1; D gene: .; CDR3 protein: CASSLAGEAYNEQFF; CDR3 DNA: TGTGCCAGCAGCTTGGCGGGAGAGGCTTACAATGAGCAGTTCTTC
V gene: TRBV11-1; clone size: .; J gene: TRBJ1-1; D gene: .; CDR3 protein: CASSSDGFTEAFF; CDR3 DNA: TGTGCCAGCAGCTCAGACGGTTTCACTGAAGCTTTCTTT
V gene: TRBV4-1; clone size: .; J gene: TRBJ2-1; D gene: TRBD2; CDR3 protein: CASSRETSGRPNEQFF; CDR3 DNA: TGCGCCAGCAGCCGAGAGACTAGCGGGAGACCCAATGAGCAGTTCTTC
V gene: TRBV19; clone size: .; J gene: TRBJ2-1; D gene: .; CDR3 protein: CASSIARFYNEQFF; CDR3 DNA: TGTGCCAGTAGTATCGCGCGGTTCTACAATGAGCAGTTCTTC
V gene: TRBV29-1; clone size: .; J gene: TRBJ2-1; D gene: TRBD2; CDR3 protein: CSVSLGLAANEQFF; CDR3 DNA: TGCAGCGTGAGCCTCGGACTAGCGGCCAATGAGCAGTTCTTC
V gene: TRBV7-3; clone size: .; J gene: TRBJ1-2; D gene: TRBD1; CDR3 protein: CASSAGQGTYGYTF; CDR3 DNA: TGTGCCAGCAGCGCCGGACAGGGAACCTATGGCTACACCTTC
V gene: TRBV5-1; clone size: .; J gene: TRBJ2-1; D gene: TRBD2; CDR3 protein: CASGLAGEAYNEQFF; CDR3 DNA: TGCGCCAGCGGCTTAGCGGGAGAGGCCTACAATGAGCAGTTCTTC
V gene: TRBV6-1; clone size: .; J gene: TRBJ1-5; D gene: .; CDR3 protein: CASTGGTGPQHF; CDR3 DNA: TGTGCCAGCACGGGGGGGACGGGGCCCCAGCATTTT
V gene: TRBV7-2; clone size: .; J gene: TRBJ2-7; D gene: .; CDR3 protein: CASSTGHYEQYF; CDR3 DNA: TGTGCCAGCAGCACGGGACATTACGAGCAGTACTTC
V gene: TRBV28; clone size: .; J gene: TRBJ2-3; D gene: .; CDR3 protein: CASQGGVPDTQYF; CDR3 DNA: TGTGCCAGTCAAGGGGGAGTTCCAGATACGCAGTATTTT
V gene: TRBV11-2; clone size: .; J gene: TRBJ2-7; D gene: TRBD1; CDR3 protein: CASSPIRDRGRGRSYEQYF; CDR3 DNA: TGTGCCAGCAGCCCGATCCGGGACAGGGGGCGCGGTCGCTCCTACGAGCAGTACTTC
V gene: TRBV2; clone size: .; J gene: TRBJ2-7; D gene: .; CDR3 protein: CASRGTGTYEQYF; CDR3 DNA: TGTGCCAGCAGAGGGACTGGGACCTACGAGCAGTACTTC
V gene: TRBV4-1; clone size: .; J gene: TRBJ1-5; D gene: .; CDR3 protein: CASSQRSGDSNQPQHF; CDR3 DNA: TGCGCCAGCAGCCAACGGTCGGGGGATAGCAATCAGCCCCAGCATTTT
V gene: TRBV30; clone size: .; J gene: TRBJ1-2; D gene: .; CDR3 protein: CASGFFHYGYTF; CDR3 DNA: TGTGCATCTGGGTTTTTCCACTATGGCTACACCTTC
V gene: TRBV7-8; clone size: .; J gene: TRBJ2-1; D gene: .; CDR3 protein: CASSLDRDSGFF; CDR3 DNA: TGTGCCAGCAGCTTAGACCGGGACTCAGGATTCTTC
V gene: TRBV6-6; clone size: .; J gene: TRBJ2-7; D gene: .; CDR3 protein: CASSFSGRYEQYF; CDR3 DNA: TGTGCCAGCAGTTTCTCCGGGAGATACGAGCAGTACTTC
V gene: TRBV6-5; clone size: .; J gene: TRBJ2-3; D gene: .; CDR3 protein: CASSYRRHTDTQYF; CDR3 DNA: TGTGCCAGCAGTTACCGGCGTCACACAGATACGCAGTATTTT
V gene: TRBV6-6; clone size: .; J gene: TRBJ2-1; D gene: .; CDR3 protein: CASSGLTATSYNEQFF; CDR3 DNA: TGTGCCAGCAGTGGGCTGACAGCCACCTCCTACAATGAGCAGTTCTTC
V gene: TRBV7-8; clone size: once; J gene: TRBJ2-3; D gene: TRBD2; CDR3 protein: CASSLLAGGNTDTQYF; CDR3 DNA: TGTGCCAGCAGCTTGTTAGCGGGAGGAAACACAGATACGCAGTATTTT
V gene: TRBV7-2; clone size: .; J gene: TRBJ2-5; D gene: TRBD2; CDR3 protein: CASSLRIAGGKTQYF; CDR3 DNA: TGTGCCAGCAGCTTAAGGATAGCGGGAGGGAAGACCCAGTACTTC
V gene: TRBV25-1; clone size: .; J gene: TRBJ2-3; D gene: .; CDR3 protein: CASSRQGTDTQYF; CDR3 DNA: TGTGCCAGCAGTCGACAGGGCACAGATACGCAGTATTTT
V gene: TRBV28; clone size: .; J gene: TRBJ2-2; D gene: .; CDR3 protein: CASSPPRGTGELFF; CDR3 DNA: TGTGCCAGCAGTCCCCCCCGAGGAACCGGGGAGCTGTTTTTT
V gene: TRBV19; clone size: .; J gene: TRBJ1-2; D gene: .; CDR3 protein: CASSIDRGLGYTF; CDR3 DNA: TGTGCCAGTAGTATCGACCGCGGACTAGGCTACACCTTC
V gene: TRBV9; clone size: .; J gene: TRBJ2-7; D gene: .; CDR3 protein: CASSGRVSLEQYF; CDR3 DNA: TGTGCCAGCAGCGGCAGAGTAAGCCTCGAGCAGTACTTC
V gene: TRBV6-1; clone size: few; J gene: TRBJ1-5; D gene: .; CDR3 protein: CASSDLDRPQHF; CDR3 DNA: TGTGCCAGCAGTGATCTAGACAGGCCCCAGCATTTT
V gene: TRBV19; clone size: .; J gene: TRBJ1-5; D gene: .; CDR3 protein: CASIGQSYSNQPQHF; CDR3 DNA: TGTGCCAGTATAGGACAGAGCTATAGCAATCAGCCCCAGCATTTT
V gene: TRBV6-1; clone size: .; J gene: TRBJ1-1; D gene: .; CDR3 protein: CASSEVWQRNTEAFF; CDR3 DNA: TGTGCCAGCAGTGAAGTTTGGCAGAGGAACACTGAAGCTTTCTTT
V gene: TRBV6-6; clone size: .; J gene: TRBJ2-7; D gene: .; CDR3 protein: CASRSGPSYEQYF; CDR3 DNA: TGTGCCAGCAGAAGCGGGCCCTCCTACGAGCAGTACTTC
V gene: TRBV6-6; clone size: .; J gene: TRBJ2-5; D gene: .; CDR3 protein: CASSYQGSKETQYF; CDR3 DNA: TGTGCCAGCAGTTACCAGGGCAGCAAAGAGACCCAGTACTTC
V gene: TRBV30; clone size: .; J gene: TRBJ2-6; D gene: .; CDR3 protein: CAWRARGANVLTF; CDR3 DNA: TGTGCCTGGAGGGCCCGGGGGGCCAACGTCCTGACTTTC
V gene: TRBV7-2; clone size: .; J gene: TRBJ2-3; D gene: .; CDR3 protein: CASSPQRVTSTDTQYF; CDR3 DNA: TGTGCCAGCAGCCCGCAGCGGGTAACTAGCACAGATACGCAGTATTTT
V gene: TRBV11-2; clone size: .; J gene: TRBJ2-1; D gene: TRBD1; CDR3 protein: CASSLEGQGFNEQFF; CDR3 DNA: TGTGCCAGCAGCTTAGAGGGACAGGGGTTCAATGAGCAGTTCTTC
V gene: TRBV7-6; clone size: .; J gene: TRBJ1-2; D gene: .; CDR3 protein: CASSFVRNYGYTF; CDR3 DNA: TGTGCCAGCAGCTTTGTGAGAAACTATGGCTACACCTTC
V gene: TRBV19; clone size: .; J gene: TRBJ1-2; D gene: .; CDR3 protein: CASIDGTNYGYTF; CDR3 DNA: TGTGCCAGTATCGACGGGACTAACTATGGCTACACCTTC
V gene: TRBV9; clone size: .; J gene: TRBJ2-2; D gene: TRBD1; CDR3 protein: CASSTQGHTGELFF; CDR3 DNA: TGTGCCAGCAGCACACAGGGGCACACCGGGGAGCTGTTTTTT
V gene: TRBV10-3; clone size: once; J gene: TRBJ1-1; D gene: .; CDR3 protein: CAISGSDHRDSAFF; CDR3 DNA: TGTGCCATCAGTGGGTCAGATCACAGGGACTCGGCTTTCTTT
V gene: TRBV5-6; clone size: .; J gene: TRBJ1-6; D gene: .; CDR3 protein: CASSSPRTAVSGDSPLHF; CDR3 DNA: TGTGCCAGCAGCTCCCCGAGGACTGCTGTATCAGGGGATTCACCCCTCCACTTT
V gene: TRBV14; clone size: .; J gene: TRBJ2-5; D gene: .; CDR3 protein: CASSQVLETQYF; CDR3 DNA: TGTGCCAGCAGCCAAGTACTGGAGACCCAGTACTTC
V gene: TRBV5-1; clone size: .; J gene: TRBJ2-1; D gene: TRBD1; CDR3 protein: CASSLLTGSNEQFF; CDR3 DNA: TGCGCCAGCAGCTTGTTGACAGGGAGCAATGAGCAGTTCTTC
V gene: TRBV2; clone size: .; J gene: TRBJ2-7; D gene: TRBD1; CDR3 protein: CASSSTGTEREQYF; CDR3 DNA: TGTGCCAGCAGCTCGACAGGGACGGAAAGGGAGCAGTACTTC
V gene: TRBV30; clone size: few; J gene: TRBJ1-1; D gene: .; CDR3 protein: CAWSGWGSLEAFF; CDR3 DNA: TGTGCCTGGAGTGGGTGGGGTAGCCTTGAAGCTTTCTTT
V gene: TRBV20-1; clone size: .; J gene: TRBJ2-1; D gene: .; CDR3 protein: CSARLYHEQFF; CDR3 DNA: TGCAGTGCTAGACTGTACCATGAGCAGTTCTTC
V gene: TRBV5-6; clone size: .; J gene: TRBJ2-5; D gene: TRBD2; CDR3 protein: CASSFSGSGEAQYF; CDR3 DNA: TGTGCCAGCAGCTTTAGCGGGAGTGGAGAGGCCCAGTACTTC
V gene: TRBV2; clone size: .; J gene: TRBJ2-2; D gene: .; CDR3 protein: CASRFGIFWELFF; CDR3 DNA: TGTGCCAGCAGGTTCGGGATTTTCTGGGAGCTGTTTTTT
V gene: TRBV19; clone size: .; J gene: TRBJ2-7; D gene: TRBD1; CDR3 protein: CASSPGQGTYEQYF; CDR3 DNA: TGTGCCAGTAGTCCGGGACAGGGGACCTACGAGCAGTACTTC
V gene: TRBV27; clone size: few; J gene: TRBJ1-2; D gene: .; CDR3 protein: CASKGAAAGYTF; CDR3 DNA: TGTGCCAGCAAAGGAGCGGCTGCAGGCTACACCTTC